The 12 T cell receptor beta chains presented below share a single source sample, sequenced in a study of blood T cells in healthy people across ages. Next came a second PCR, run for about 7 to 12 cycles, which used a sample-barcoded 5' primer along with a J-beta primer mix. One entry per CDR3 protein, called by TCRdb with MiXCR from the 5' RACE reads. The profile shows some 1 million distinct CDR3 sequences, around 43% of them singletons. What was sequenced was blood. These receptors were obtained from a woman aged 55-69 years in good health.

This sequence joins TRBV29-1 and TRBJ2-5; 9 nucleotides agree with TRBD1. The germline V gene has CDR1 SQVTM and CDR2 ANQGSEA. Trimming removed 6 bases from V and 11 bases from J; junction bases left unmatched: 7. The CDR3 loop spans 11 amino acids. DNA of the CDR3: TGCAGCGTGACAGGGGGTGGGGAGCAGTACTTC. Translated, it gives CSVTGGGEQYF.

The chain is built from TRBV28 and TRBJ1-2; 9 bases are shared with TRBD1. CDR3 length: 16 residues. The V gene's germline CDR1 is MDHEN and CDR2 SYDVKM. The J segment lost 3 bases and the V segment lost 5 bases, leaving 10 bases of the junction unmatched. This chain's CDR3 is CASSPGQGQIDYGYTF. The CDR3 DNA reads TGTGCCAGCAGTCCCGGACAGGGGCAAATAGACTATGGCTACACCTTC.

The CDR3, as DNA: TGTGCCAGCAGTGCCGCCCTGGGTTTTCGCTACACCTTC. It is translated as CASSAALGFRYTF. This sequence joins TRBV27 and TRBJ1-2; no definite D call. This CDR3 is built from 13 residues. Germline CDR1 MNHEY, CDR2 SMNVEV (reference sequence). With 5 bases removed from V and 9 bases from J, the gap between germline ends came to 16 bases.

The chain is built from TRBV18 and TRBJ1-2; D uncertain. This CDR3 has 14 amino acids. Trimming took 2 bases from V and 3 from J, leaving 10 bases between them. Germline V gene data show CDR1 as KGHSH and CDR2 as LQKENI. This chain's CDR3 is CASSPARRDYGYTF. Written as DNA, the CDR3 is TGTGCCAGCTCACCAGCCAGGCGCGACTATGGCTACACCTTC.

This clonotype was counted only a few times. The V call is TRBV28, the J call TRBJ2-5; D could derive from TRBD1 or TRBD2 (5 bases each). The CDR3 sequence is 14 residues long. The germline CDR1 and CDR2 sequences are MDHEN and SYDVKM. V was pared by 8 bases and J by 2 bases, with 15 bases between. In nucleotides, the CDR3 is TGTGCCAGCGGGGTGGGACGCAGACAAGAGACCCAGTACTTC. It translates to CASGVGRRQETQYF.

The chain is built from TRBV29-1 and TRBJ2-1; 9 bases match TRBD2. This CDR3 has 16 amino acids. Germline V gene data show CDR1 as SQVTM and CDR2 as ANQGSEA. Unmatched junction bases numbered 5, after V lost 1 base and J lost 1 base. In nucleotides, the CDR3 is TGCAGCGTTGAAGGGCCTAGCGGGATGTCCTACAATGAGCAGTTCTTC. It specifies CSVEGPSGMSYNEQFF.

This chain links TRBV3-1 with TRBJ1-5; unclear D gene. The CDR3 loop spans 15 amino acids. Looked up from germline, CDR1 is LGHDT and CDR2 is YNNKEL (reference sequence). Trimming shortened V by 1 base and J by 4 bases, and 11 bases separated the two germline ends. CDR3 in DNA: TGTGCCAGCAGCCAAGTTTGGGGAAGTAATCAGCCCCAGCATTTT. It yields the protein CASSQVWGSNQPQHF.

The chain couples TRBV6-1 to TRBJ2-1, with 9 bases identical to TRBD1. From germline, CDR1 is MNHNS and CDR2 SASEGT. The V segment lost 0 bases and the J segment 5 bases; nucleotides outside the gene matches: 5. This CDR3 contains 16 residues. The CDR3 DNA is TGTGCCAGCAGTGAAGCTTTGGACAGGGGAGACAATGAGCAGTTCTTC. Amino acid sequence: CASSEALDRGDNEQFF.

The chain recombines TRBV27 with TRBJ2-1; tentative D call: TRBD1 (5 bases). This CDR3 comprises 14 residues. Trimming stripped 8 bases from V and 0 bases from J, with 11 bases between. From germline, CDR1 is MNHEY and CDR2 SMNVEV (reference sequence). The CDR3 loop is CASSDRGSYNEQFF. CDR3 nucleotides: TGTGCCAGCTCAGATAGGGGCTCCTACAATGAGCAGTTCTTC.

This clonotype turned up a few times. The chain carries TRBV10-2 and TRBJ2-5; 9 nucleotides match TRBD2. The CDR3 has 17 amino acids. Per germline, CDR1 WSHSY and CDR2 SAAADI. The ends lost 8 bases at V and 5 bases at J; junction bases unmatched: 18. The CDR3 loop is CASSGYSRGRARETQYF. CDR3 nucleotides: TGCGCCAGCTCAGGATACTCTCGCGGGAGGGCCCGGGAGACCCAGTACTTC.

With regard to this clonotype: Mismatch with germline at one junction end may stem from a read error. Written as DNA, the CDR3 is TGTGCCAGCGCACCATGGGGTAGGGAGCAGTTCTTC. Translating it yields CASAPWGREQFF. The chain recombines TRBV18 with TRBJ2-1, with no clear D. CDR3 length: 12 amino acids. Germline V gives CDR1 KGHSH, CDR2 LQKENI.

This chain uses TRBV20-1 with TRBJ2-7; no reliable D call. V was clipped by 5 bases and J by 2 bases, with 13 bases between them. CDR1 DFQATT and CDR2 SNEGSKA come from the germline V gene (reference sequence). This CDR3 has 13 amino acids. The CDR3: CSAGPPAAYEQYF. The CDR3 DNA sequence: TGCAGTGCTGGCCCCCCAGCCGCCTACGAGCAGTACTTC.